The rows below give T cell receptor beta chains drawn from one sample of a study of blood T cell repertoires in COVID-19. Profiling relied on immunoSEQ multiplex PCR, and the TCRdb table lists in-frame clones only, not all of them. The sample consists of 300,000 to 400,000 clones, more than 75% of them appearing once. Sequences were obtained from peripheral blood. The receptors here all came from a woman between 45 and 60 years old with active or convalescent COVID-19. Each CDR3 is given with its conserved first and last residue. The order of the fields is V gene, clone size, J gene, D gene, CDR3 protein, CDR3 DNA. The D gene is left open where the match is weak. Size values are once, few and many counts, or a class for expanded clones, and some rows have none.

TRBV7-3	once	TRBJ1-2	TRBD1	CASSEGQGAEGYTF	TGTGCCAGCAGCGAAGGACAGGGGGCGGAGGGCTACACCTTC
TRBV2	-	TRBJ1-3	-	CASSDEDSGNTIYF	TGTGCCAGCAGTGATGAGGACTCTGGAAACACCATATATTTT
TRBV30	-	TRBJ1-5	TRBD1	CAWAGQGPLNQPQHF	TGTGCCTGGGCCGGACAGGGGCCTCTTAATCAGCCCCAGCATTTT
TRBV6-4	few	TRBJ1-1	-	CASSAQGGTEAFF	TGTGCCAGCAGTGCGCAGGGTGGAACTGAAGCTTTCTTT
TRBV21-1	-	TRBJ2-7	-	CASSKVERENYEQYF	TGTGCCAGCAGCAAAGTTGAGCGGGAGAACTACGAGCAGTACTTC
TRBV18	-	TRBJ2-4	TRBD2	CASSPGGSSTKNIQYF	TGTGCCAGCTCACCGGGAGGGAGCTCAACCAAAAACATTCAGTACTTC
TRBV12-3/TRBV12-4	-	TRBJ2-7	-	CASSPDRTYEQYF	TGTGCCAGCAGCCCCGACAGAACCTACGAGCAGTACTTC
TRBV7-2	-	TRBJ1-2	-	CASSVRNTSYGYTF	TGTGCCAGCAGCGTCAGGAACACGAGCTATGGCTACACCTTC
TRBV6-4	medium-sized	TRBJ2-1	-	CASSGGGAMMEQFF	TGTGCCAGCAGTGGGGGGGGCGCAATGATGGAACAGTTCTTC
TRBV28	-	TRBJ1-5	-	CASSLQVSNQPQHF	TGTGCCAGCAGTTTGCAGGTTAGCAATCAGCCCCAGCATTTT
TRBV7-2	few	TRBJ1-1	TRBD1	CASSYYTQGGNFMNTEAFF	TGTGCCAGCAGCTACTATACACAGGGGGGTAACTTCATGAACACTGAAGCTTTCTTT
TRBV6-2/TRBV6-3	-	TRBJ1-1	TRBD1	CASSYDRRGLRVPEAFF	TGTGCCAGCAGTTACGATAGGAGGGGGCTAAGGGTCCCTGAAGCTTTCTTT
TRBV6-5	-	TRBJ1-2	-	CASSEAAGAYYGYTF	TGTGCCAGCTCCGAGGCGGCAGGGGCCTACTATGGCTACACCTTC
TRBV7-2	-	TRBJ1-5	-	CASSLGRFNQPQHF	TGTGCCAGCAGCTTAGGCAGGTTCAATCAGCCCCAGCATTTT
TRBV7-3	-	TRBJ1-6	-	CASSQDSYNSPLHF	TGTGCCAGCAGCCAGGACAGTTATAATTCACCCCTCCACTTT
TRBV18	once	TRBJ1-5	-	CASSPGQNQPQHF	TGTGCCAGCTCACCTGGACAGAATCAGCCCCAGCATTTT
TRBV7-2	-	TRBJ2-2	TRBD1	CASSLGRGPGGELFF	TGTGCCAGCAGCTTGGGCAGGGGGCCTGGCGGGGAGCTGTTTTTT